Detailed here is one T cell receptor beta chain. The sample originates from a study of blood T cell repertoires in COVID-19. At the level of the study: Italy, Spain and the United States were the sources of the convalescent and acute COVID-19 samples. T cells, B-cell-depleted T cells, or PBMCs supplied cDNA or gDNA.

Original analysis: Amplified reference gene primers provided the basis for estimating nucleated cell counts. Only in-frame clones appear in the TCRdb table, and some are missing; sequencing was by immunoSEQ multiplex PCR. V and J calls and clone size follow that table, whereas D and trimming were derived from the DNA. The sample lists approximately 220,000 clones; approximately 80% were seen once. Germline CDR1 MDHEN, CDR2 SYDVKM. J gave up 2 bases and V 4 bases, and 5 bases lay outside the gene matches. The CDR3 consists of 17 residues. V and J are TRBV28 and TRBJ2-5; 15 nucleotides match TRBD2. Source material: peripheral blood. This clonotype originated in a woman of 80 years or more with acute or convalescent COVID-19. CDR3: CASSSGTSGRRQETQYF. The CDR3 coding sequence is TGTGCCAGCAGTTCCGGGACTAGCGGGAGGCGTCAAGAGACCCAGTACTTC.